The rows below give T cell receptor beta chains drawn from one sample of a study of patients and donors after allogeneic stem cell transplantation. TCRdb re-derived calls from the RT-PCR reads in MiXCR, one entry per CDR3 protein. The data show 9,000 to 10,000 distinct CDR3 sequences, about 6% seen once. The sample taken for sequencing was blood, either unsorted or a sorted T cell fraction (not recorded which). All receptors come from a human donor who was either an allogeneic HSCT recipient or a stem cell or donor lymphocyte infusion donor (not recorded which). It is not recorded whose cells these are; they may come from a transplant donor. CDR3s include the opening cysteine and the closing phenylalanine or tryptophan. A D gene is named only where the DNA matches it firmly. Clone size is given for some rows only: seen once, a few or many times, or a class if the clone is expanded.

TRBJ2-3 many TRBV12-3/TRBV12-4 NA CASSLGVGKDTQYF TGTGCCAGCAGTCTCGGAGTGGGGAAAGATACGCAGTATTTT
TRBJ1-5 many TRBV7-8 NA CASSLTAPNQPQHF TGTGCCAGCAGCTTAACGGCACCTAATCAGCCCCAGCATTTT
TRBJ2-2 few TRBV24-1 TRBD1 CATSDPTGMGTGELFF TGTGCCACCAGTGATCCGACAGGGATGGGTACCGGGGAGCTGTTTTTT
TRBJ1-1 medium-sized TRBV7-9 NA CASSYRDTEAFF TGTGCCAGCAGTTACAGGGACACTGAAGCTTTCTTT
TRBJ2-1 few TRBV12-5 NA CASGRGRVNEQFF TGTGCTAGTGGCCGGGGACGTGTCAATGAGCAGTTCTTC
TRBJ2-5 NA TRBV6-2/TRBV6-3 NA CASSYVGANVGETQYF TGTGCCAGCAGTTACGTGGGGGCCAACGTAGGGGAGACCCAGTACTTC
TRBJ2-1 few TRBV20-1 NA CSASQTAPKGNEQFF TGCAGTGCCTCGCAGACTGCCCCCAAAGGAAATGAGCAGTTCTTC
TRBJ2-1 many TRBV3-1 NA CASSQGAYNEQFF TGTGCCAGCAGCCAAGGGGCCTACAATGAGCAGTTCTTC
TRBJ2-2 NA TRBV5-1 NA CASRAGLGTGELFF TGCGCCAGCAGGGCGGGGCTGGGCACCGGGGAGCTGTTTTTT
TRBJ2-7 many TRBV6-2/TRBV6-3 NA CASKTRGEQYF TGTGCCAGCAAAACCAGGGGCGAGCAGTACTTC
TRBJ2-1 many TRBV29-1 TRBD2 CSVDSSGYNEQFF TGCAGCGTTGATTCTAGCGGCTACAATGAGCAGTTCTTC
TRBJ2-3 NA TRBV11-3 TRBD2 CASSLGLAGGGTQYF TGTGCCAGCAGCTTGGGACTAGCGGGAGGTGGTACGCAGTATTTT
TRBJ2-7 many TRBV6-5 NA CASSADPASSYEQYF TGTGCCAGCAGTGCGGACCCAGCATCCTCCTACGAGCAGTACTTC
TRBJ2-2 NA TRBV4-3 TRBD1 CASSQDPGTGTNGELFF TGCGCCAGCAGCCAAGATCCAGGGACAGGGACCAACGGGGAGCTGTTTTTT
TRBJ2-4 many TRBV28 NA CASSSRGSQNIQYF TGTGCCAGCAGTTCAAGGGGGAGCCAAAACATTCAGTACTTC
TRBJ2-7 many TRBV6-5 TRBD2 CASSYFGTTRGEQYF TGTGCCAGCAGTTATTTCGGGACTACCCGAGGCGAGCAGTACTTC
TRBJ2-7 many TRBV5-1 NA CASSLSGVGSYEQYF TGCGCCAGCAGCTTGTCAGGTGTAGGGTCTTACGAGCAGTACTTC
TRBJ2-6 many TRBV7-8 NA CASSRTFNSGANVLTF TGTGCCAGCAGTCGGACGTTTAACTCTGGGGCCAACGTCCTGACTTTC
TRBJ2-7 many TRBV24-1 NA CATSDPSPPYEQYF TGTGCCACCAGTGACCCAAGTCCCCCCTACGAGCAGTACTTC
TRBJ1-1 many TRBV15 NA CATSRDQNTEAFF TGTGCCACCAGCAGAGATCAGAACACTGAAGCTTTCTTT
TRBJ2-1 few TRBV5-4 NA CASSSSIEQFF TGTGCCAGCAGCTCTAGCATTGAGCAGTTCTTC
TRBJ1-1 many TRBV25-1 NA CASSLTPRTVMNTEAFF TGTGCCAGCAGTTTAACCCCCCGGACAGTCATGAACACTGAAGCTTTCTTT
TRBJ2-7 few TRBV20-1 NA CSARDTVRSYEQYF TGCAGTGCTAGGGACACAGTAAGGAGCTACGAGCAGTACTTC
TRBJ2-1 many TRBV30 TRBD2 CAWSSLAGVYNEQFF TGTGCCTGGAGTAGTCTAGCGGGGGTCTACAATGAGCAGTTCTTC
TRBJ1-1 many TRBV19 NA CASRIRGNTEAFF TGTGCCAGTAGGATCCGGGGGAACACTGAAGCTTTCTTT
TRBJ2-2 NA TRBV28 NA CASSWSRAGTGELFF TGTGCCAGCAGTTGGTCCAGGGCGGGAACCGGGGAGCTGTTTTTT
TRBJ2-7 many TRBV20-1 TRBD2 CSARDLGGSSYEQYF TGCAGTGCTAGAGATCTTGGCGGGAGCTCCTACGAGCAGTACTTC
TRBJ2-5 NA TRBV9 TRBD2 CASSVTSGRAETQYF TGTGCCAGCAGCGTAACCAGCGGGAGGGCAGAGACCCAGTACTTC